The T cell receptor (beta chain) described here comes from a study of T cell responses to AZD1222 COVID-19 vaccine (dated by TCRdb to the early 2020s). About the investigation overall: TCR sequencing covered over 230 trial participants: 207 given two doses of AZD1222 and 26 given two doses of MenACWY control vaccine. Trial participants were enrolled by age into subgroups of 18-55, 56-69 and 70-plus years, and around 150, 28 and 57 TCR-sequenced participants, respectively, were included in these subgroups.

The paper's findings and limits, for the study overall: Conclusions about previously exposed vaccinees are limited, since just a handful of AZD1222 recipients were seropositive for SARS-CoV-2 at baseline. Because no day 14 peak-response samples were available, repertoires were characterized only after the peak T cell response. The whole spike protein was spanned by vaccine-associated CD4 TCRs, and dominant responses were seen in regions 160-218 and 743-854. Reportedly, almost half of the unique spike-specific TCRs recognized epitopes lying outside the regions that are mutated in the B.1.351 and B.1.1.7 variants. Participants were mostly white British and included more females than males, and it was suggested by the authors that clonal diversity may have been underestimated. Spike-specific TCR breadth and depth rose significantly after two AZD1222 doses compared with day 0 and with MenACWY recipients. In the small 56-69-year group, the increase in depth fell short of significance, most likely because of low power.

The germline V gene gives CDR1 as LGHNA and CDR2 as YNFKEQ. The V end loses 4 bases and the J end loses 2 bases, and a stretch of 8 bases separates them. The CDR3, from cysteine to phenylalanine, totals 14 residues. The kept DNA is CDR3 alone, 42 bases in frame from the first base. In light of the paper, this sample's time point label describes: about 28 days (+/-7) after the second vaccine dose. AZD1222 recipients with second doses at about 4 weeks or about 12 weeks were pooled, because spike-specific TCR depth and breadth did not differ between schedules. Vaccinee samples came from UK trials COV001 and COV002, including a single-blind randomized controlled phase 2/3 trial of AZD1222 (ChAdOx1 nCoV-19) in healthy adults. Trial participant PBMC samples were collected at day 0 and day 28 after the second dose for TCRbeta chain sequencing. About this clone: Its antigen is still unknown. The sample holds no much larger clone one base away, and base qualities are not on file.

The CDR3 regions of human TCRbeta chains were analyzed by immunosequencing. In the source study's methods: TCRs in the repertoires were compared against a reference library of SARS-CoV-2-specific TCRs that had been generated with the MIRA antigen-specificity platform. Breadth was defined as the fraction of unique TCRs that were SARS-CoV-2-associated. Depth was defined as the fraction of total T cells that were SARS-CoV-2-associated. Using the MIRA data, every spike-specific TCR was mapped to the spike region that the TCR reacted to and assigned to either a CD4 or a CD8 class. Log10-transformed breadth and depth values were compared by one-way ANOVA with Sidak's multiple comparisons tests. The immuneACCESS repertoire file appears here via TCRdb, limited to in-frame rearrangements. These files lack a portion of the clones; in checked studies, under half of the deficit traces to unresolved V genes, and the cause of the others is not known. The V and J calls and clone size come from that table; D and trimming were worked out from the DNA. This sample holds 100,000 to 150,000 clones; 75% to 85% were observed only once. Roughly a quarter of the sample comes from the top ten.

The starting material was peripheral blood, obtained 28 days after the second AZD1222 dose. This TCR came from an adult who received the AZD1222 COVID-19 vaccine. The receptor chain draws on TRBV4-2 and TRBJ1-4, with the D gene uncertain. The CDR3 protein: CASSPGNTNEKLFF. The sequence in DNA is TGTGCCAGCAGCCCGGGAAATACTAATGAAAAACTGTTTTTT.